A selection of T cell receptor beta chains follows, all from one sample in a study of glioma-infiltrating T cells after dendritic cell vaccination. The method was immunoSEQ multiplex PCR; TCRdb's version includes in-frame clones alone and lacks a portion of them. The table lists just under 100,000 clones, 65% to 85% of them singletons. The material sequenced was blood, taken after dendritic cell vaccination. The receptor set was obtained from a human donor with glioblastoma. CDR3s include the opening cysteine and the closing phenylalanine or tryptophan. Each record gives: D gene, V gene, J gene, clone size, CDR3 DNA, CDR3 protein. A D gene is named only where the DNA matches it firmly. The size entry is marked missing in some rows and otherwise reads once, few, many or a size class.

d_call: -
v_call: TRBV30
j_call: TRBJ1-5
clone_size: -
cdr3_nt: TGTGCCTGGAGCACGGGGAGTAATCAGCCCCAGCATTTT
cdr3_aa: CAWSTGSNQPQHF

d_call: -
v_call: TRBV2
j_call: TRBJ1-1
clone_size: -
cdr3_nt: TGTGCCAGCAGGGGACTGCCGAACACTGAAGCTTTCTTT
cdr3_aa: CASRGLPNTEAFF

d_call: -
v_call: TRBV6-5
j_call: TRBJ1-5
clone_size: few
cdr3_nt: TGTGCCAGCACGAAGCCTAATCAGCCCCAGCATTTT
cdr3_aa: CASTKPNQPQHF

d_call: -
v_call: TRBV6-1
j_call: TRBJ1-4
clone_size: -
cdr3_nt: TGTGCCAGCAGTGAAGAGGGGTTCGGAAATGAAAAACTGTTTTTT
cdr3_aa: CASSEEGFGNEKLFF

d_call: -
v_call: TRBV11-2
j_call: TRBJ1-2
clone_size: -
cdr3_nt: TGTGCCAGCAGCTCTTCGGACAGCCACTATGGCTACACCTTC
cdr3_aa: CASSSSDSHYGYTF

d_call: -
v_call: TRBV5-1
j_call: TRBJ2-5
clone_size: -
cdr3_nt: TGCGCCAGCCGGGTTACAGGTCGCCAAGAGACCCAGTACTTC
cdr3_aa: CASRVTGRQETQYF

d_call: -
v_call: TRBV2
j_call: TRBJ1-2
clone_size: -
cdr3_nt: TGTGCCAGCAGGGCCACTGGACAGAACTATGGCTACACCTTC
cdr3_aa: CASRATGQNYGYTF

d_call: TRBD2
v_call: TRBV10-3
j_call: TRBJ2-2
clone_size: once
cdr3_nt: TGTGCCATCAAGAGGGCTAGCGGGAGTAATACCGGGGAGCTGTTTTTT
cdr3_aa: CAIKRASGSNTGELFF

d_call: TRBD2
v_call: TRBV2
j_call: TRBJ2-1
clone_size: -
cdr3_nt: TGTGCCAGCGGTGGCGGGAGACGTGAGCAGTTCTTC
cdr3_aa: CASGGGRREQFF

d_call: -
v_call: TRBV28
j_call: TRBJ2-2
clone_size: -
cdr3_nt: TGTGCCAGCAGTTCCCCCATGACTAAGGGTCCCGGGGAGCTGTTTTTT
cdr3_aa: CASSSPMTKGPGELFF

d_call: -
v_call: TRBV5-1
j_call: TRBJ2-7
clone_size: -
cdr3_nt: TGCGCCAGCAGCTTGGGGGCGGGCGAGCAGTACTTC
cdr3_aa: CASSLGAGEQYF

d_call: TRBD1
v_call: TRBV5-1
j_call: TRBJ2-2
clone_size: -
cdr3_nt: TGCGCCAGCAGCTTGACAGGGGGAGACACCGGGGAGCTGTTTTTT
cdr3_aa: CASSLTGGDTGELFF

d_call: -
v_call: TRBV5-1
j_call: TRBJ2-1
clone_size: -
cdr3_nt: TGCGCCAGCAGCTTGAAGGAGCAGGGAACTTCCAATGAGCAGTTCTTC
cdr3_aa: CASSLKEQGTSNEQFF

d_call: TRBD2
v_call: TRBV18
j_call: TRBJ2-7
clone_size: -
cdr3_nt: TGTGCCAGCTCACACACTAGCGCCCCCGACGAGCAGTACTTC
cdr3_aa: CASSHTSAPDEQYF

d_call: -
v_call: TRBV7-7
j_call: TRBJ2-3
clone_size: -
cdr3_nt: TGTGCTAGCAGCCGCGGGACGGACTATACGCAGTATTTT
cdr3_aa: CASSRGTDYTQYF

d_call: -
v_call: TRBV21-1
j_call: TRBJ1-2
clone_size: -
cdr3_nt: TGTGCCAGCGGCCAGGGGGCGCGAGGCTACACCTTC
cdr3_aa: CASGQGARGYTF

d_call: TRBD1
v_call: TRBV11-2
j_call: TRBJ1-2
clone_size: -
cdr3_nt: TGTGCCAGCAGATACGGGACAGGGGATGGCTACACCTTC
cdr3_aa: CASRYGTGDGYTF

d_call: -
v_call: TRBV6-5
j_call: TRBJ1-1
clone_size: -
cdr3_nt: TGTGCCAGCAGTTGGGGCCGCAACACTGAAGCTTTCTTT
cdr3_aa: CASSWGRNTEAFF

d_call: TRBD1
v_call: TRBV7-7
j_call: TRBJ2-7
clone_size: -
cdr3_nt: TGTGCTAGCAGCCCGGGGACAGAGAACTACGAGCAGTACTTC
cdr3_aa: CASSPGTENYEQYF

d_call: -
v_call: TRBV19
j_call: TRBJ1-2
clone_size: -
cdr3_nt: TGTGCCAGTAGTGGCGCAGGGCGAACCTATGGCTACACCTTC
cdr3_aa: CASSGAGRTYGYTF

d_call: TRBD1
v_call: TRBV5-4
j_call: TRBJ1-2
clone_size: -
cdr3_nt: TGTGCCAGCAGCTTGGTCGGGACAGGGGGCTCAGTCTATGGCTACACCTTC
cdr3_aa: CASSLVGTGGSVYGYTF

d_call: -
v_call: TRBV11-2
j_call: TRBJ2-5
clone_size: few
cdr3_nt: TGTGCCAGCAGCTTAGGGGCAGCGGCAGAGACCCAGTACTTC
cdr3_aa: CASSLGAAAETQYF

d_call: TRBD2
v_call: TRBV7-9
j_call: TRBJ2-1
clone_size: few
cdr3_nt: TGTGCCAGCAGCTTAGGCCTAGCGGCCCACAATGAGCAGTTCTTC
cdr3_aa: CASSLGLAAHNEQFF

d_call: TRBD2
v_call: TRBV5-6
j_call: TRBJ2-1
clone_size: -
cdr3_nt: TGTGCCAGCAGCCGTCCTAAGGGGACTAGGGCCTACAATGAGCAGTTCTTC
cdr3_aa: CASSRPKGTRAYNEQFF

d_call: -
v_call: TRBV27
j_call: TRBJ2-2
clone_size: -
cdr3_nt: TGTGCCAGCAGCCCGCAGTGGAACACCGGGGAGCTGTTTTTT
cdr3_aa: CASSPQWNTGELFF

d_call: TRBD1
v_call: TRBV6-1
j_call: TRBJ1-6
clone_size: few
cdr3_nt: TGTGCCAGCTTCAAGGGACAGGGCAATTCACCCCTCCACTTT
cdr3_aa: CASFKGQGNSPLHF

d_call: -
v_call: TRBV7-9
j_call: TRBJ2-7
clone_size: -
cdr3_nt: TGTGCCAGCAGCTTAGGTCCCGGGTGGGGCGTGCAGTACTTC
cdr3_aa: CASSLGPGWGVQYF

d_call: TRBD1
v_call: TRBV28
j_call: TRBJ1-5
clone_size: -
cdr3_nt: TGTGCCAGCAGTCGAGACAGGGCTAGCAATCAGCCCCAGCATTTT
cdr3_aa: CASSRDRASNQPQHF

d_call: TRBD2
v_call: TRBV10-3
j_call: TRBJ2-3
clone_size: -
cdr3_nt: TGTGCCATCAGTGGGCTAGCGGGAACCACAGATACGCAGTATTTT
cdr3_aa: CAISGLAGTTDTQYF

d_call: -
v_call: TRBV29-1
j_call: TRBJ2-5
clone_size: -
cdr3_nt: TGCAGCGCCGCGAGGGGGCAAGAGACCCAGTACTTC
cdr3_aa: CSAARGQETQYF

d_call: TRBD1
v_call: TRBV18
j_call: TRBJ1-2
clone_size: -
cdr3_nt: TGTGCCAGCTCACCACTGGTCCTAACAGGGGGTAATGGCTACACCTTC
cdr3_aa: CASSPLVLTGGNGYTF

d_call: TRBD1
v_call: TRBV9
j_call: TRBJ1-2
clone_size: -
cdr3_nt: TGTGCCAGCAGCGCCGGGACAGGGGGCGGGAATTACTATGGCTACACCTTC
cdr3_aa: CASSAGTGGGNYYGYTF

d_call: -
v_call: TRBV4-1
j_call: TRBJ1-5
clone_size: -
cdr3_nt: TGCGCCAGCAGCCAAGGAGCCCTCGCTGGCCCGGGTCAGCCCCAGCATTTT
cdr3_aa: CASSQGALAGPGQPQHF

d_call: TRBD1
v_call: TRBV19
j_call: TRBJ2-7
clone_size: -
cdr3_nt: TGTGCCAGTAGTATAGGGACAGGGGCATCCTACGAGCAGTACTTC
cdr3_aa: CASSIGTGASYEQYF

d_call: TRBD1
v_call: TRBV6-5
j_call: TRBJ2-2
clone_size: -
cdr3_nt: TGTGCCAGCAGGGTACAGGGGGCAGGCACCGGGGAGCTGTTTTTT
cdr3_aa: CASRVQGAGTGELFF

d_call: TRBD2
v_call: TRBV7-9
j_call: TRBJ2-5
clone_size: -
cdr3_nt: TGTGCCAGCAGCCCCCCGGAGTGGCTAGCGGGAGCCCAGTACTTC
cdr3_aa: CASSPPEWLAGAQYF

d_call: TRBD1
v_call: TRBV6-5
j_call: TRBJ2-7
clone_size: -
cdr3_nt: TGTGCCAGCACCAACGACAGGGGGTTCTACGAGCAGTACTTC
cdr3_aa: CASTNDRGFYEQYF

d_call: TRBD2
v_call: TRBV9
j_call: TRBJ2-3
clone_size: -
cdr3_nt: TGTGCCAGCAGCCTCGGGGGGGTGGGGTTCGCAGATACGCAGTATTTT
cdr3_aa: CASSLGGVGFADTQYF

d_call: -
v_call: TRBV30
j_call: TRBJ2-1
clone_size: few
cdr3_nt: TGTGCCTACACGACAGGAAGCTCCTACAATGAGCAGTTCTTC
cdr3_aa: CAYTTGSSYNEQFF

d_call: -
v_call: TRBV19
j_call: TRBJ1-5
clone_size: -
cdr3_nt: TGTGCCAGTAGTATGGAGGGCTGGCAGCCCCAGCATTTT
cdr3_aa: CASSMEGWQPQHF

d_call: -
v_call: TRBV7-2
j_call: TRBJ1-2
clone_size: -
cdr3_nt: TGTGCCAGCGGGAGGTCATTCGGATTCTATGGCTACACCTTC
cdr3_aa: CASGRSFGFYGYTF

d_call: TRBD2
v_call: TRBV6-5
j_call: TRBJ2-7
clone_size: -
cdr3_nt: TGTGCCAGCAGGAGACCGGGACTAGACCACGAGCAGTACTTC
cdr3_aa: CASRRPGLDHEQYF

d_call: TRBD1
v_call: TRBV10-3
j_call: TRBJ1-3
clone_size: once
cdr3_nt: TGTGCCACCCAGGGACAGTCCTCTGGAAACACCATATATTTT
cdr3_aa: CATQGQSSGNTIYF

d_call: -
v_call: TRBV21-1
j_call: TRBJ1-2
clone_size: -
cdr3_nt: TGTGCCAGCAGATTGGGACAGGGAACTAACTATGGCTACACCTTC
cdr3_aa: CASRLGQGTNYGYTF

d_call: -
v_call: TRBV20-1
j_call: TRBJ1-1
clone_size: -
cdr3_nt: TGCAGTGCTAGTTGGCGGGTTGAAGCTTTCTTT
cdr3_aa: CSASWRVEAFF

d_call: TRBD1
v_call: TRBV6-5
j_call: TRBJ1-2
clone_size: -
cdr3_nt: TGTGCCAGCAGCTGGGACAGGGGCTATGGCTACACCTTC
cdr3_aa: CASSWDRGYGYTF

d_call: TRBD1
v_call: TRBV11-2
j_call: TRBJ1-2
clone_size: -
cdr3_nt: TGTGCCAGCAGCTTAGGGATGGGACAGGGCTTTGGCTACACCTTC
cdr3_aa: CASSLGMGQGFGYTF

d_call: TRBD1
v_call: TRBV6-5
j_call: TRBJ1-2
clone_size: once
cdr3_nt: TGTGCCAGCAGTTACTCTACAGGGGGCTCAGGTGGCTACACCTTC
cdr3_aa: CASSYSTGGSGGYTF

d_call: TRBD2
v_call: TRBV4-2
j_call: TRBJ2-3
clone_size: -
cdr3_nt: TGTGCCAGCAGCCAAGAGTTCTCGGGGGGGCCTAGGGCAGATACGCAGTATTTT
cdr3_aa: CASSQEFSGGPRADTQYF

d_call: -
v_call: TRBV2
j_call: TRBJ1-4
clone_size: -
cdr3_nt: TGTGCCAGCAGTGAAGTTCAGGGCACTAATGAAAAACTGTTTTTT
cdr3_aa: CASSEVQGTNEKLFF

d_call: TRBD2
v_call: TRBV10-3
j_call: TRBJ2-5
clone_size: -
cdr3_nt: TGTGCCATCGCGGGAGAGTGGGAGACCCAGTACTTC
cdr3_aa: CAIAGEWETQYF

d_call: TRBD1
v_call: TRBV27
j_call: TRBJ2-1
clone_size: -
cdr3_nt: TGTGCCAGCAGTGGTTGGACAGGGAGATACAATGAGCAGTTCTTC
cdr3_aa: CASSGWTGRYNEQFF

d_call: -
v_call: TRBV6-6
j_call: TRBJ2-7
clone_size: few
cdr3_nt: TGTGCCAGCAAACAGGCCTACGAGCAGTACTTC
cdr3_aa: CASKQAYEQYF

d_call: TRBD2
v_call: TRBV6-4
j_call: TRBJ2-3
clone_size: -
cdr3_nt: TGTGCCAGCAGCCTTGCGGGGGGCACAGATACGCAGTATTTT
cdr3_aa: CASSLAGGTDTQYF

d_call: TRBD1
v_call: TRBV7-2
j_call: TRBJ1-5
clone_size: few
cdr3_nt: TGTGCCAGCAGATCTCAGGGGGCGCCGGGTCAGCCCCAGCATTTT
cdr3_aa: CASRSQGAPGQPQHF

d_call: -
v_call: TRBV6-5
j_call: TRBJ2-3
clone_size: once
cdr3_nt: TGTGCCAGCAGCTCTAGTAGGACAGATACGCAGTATTTT
cdr3_aa: CASSSSRTDTQYF

d_call: -
v_call: TRBV5-4
j_call: TRBJ1-2
clone_size: -
cdr3_nt: TGTGCCAGCAGCTTCAGATCCGTTTATGGCTACACCTTC
cdr3_aa: CASSFRSVYGYTF

d_call: TRBD1
v_call: TRBV2
j_call: TRBJ1-6
clone_size: -
cdr3_nt: TGTGCCAGTCGACAGGGGGCCCATAATTCACCCCTCCACTTT
cdr3_aa: CASRQGAHNSPLHF

d_call: TRBD2
v_call: TRBV2
j_call: TRBJ2-3
clone_size: -
cdr3_nt: TGTGCCAGCAGAGCGGGGCCTTGGGATACGCAGTATTTT
cdr3_aa: CASRAGPWDTQYF

d_call: -
v_call: TRBV6-1
j_call: TRBJ2-7
clone_size: once
cdr3_nt: TGTGCCAGCAGTGAAGGGACACGTTACGAGCAGTACTTC
cdr3_aa: CASSEGTRYEQYF